Below are 3 T cell receptor beta chains sequenced from a single sample in a study of Ad26.COV2.S vaccination and SARS-CoV-2 variants. Some clones are missing from TCRdb's copy, which holds only in-frame ones; the method was immunoSEQ multiplex PCR. The sample gives 410,000 or so clones, 80% to 95% of which show up once; about 12% is in the top ten. The sample's treatment: some 20 received Ad26.COV2.S at low or high dose, single or two shots; roughly five received placebo; per-sample allocation not given. All samples were drawn on day 63, counting from the first vaccine or placebo injection. The specimen was peripheral blood, collected in a trial of Ad26.COV2.S vaccine versus placebo. These receptor sequences come from a person between 18 and 65 years old who received the Ad26.COV2.S COVID-19 vaccine or a placebo.

This chain uses TRBV9 with TRBJ1-2; 7 bases fit TRBD1. Trimming removed 3 bases from V and 7 bases from J; junction bases left unmatched: 12. The CDR3 spans 15 residues. Germline-derived CDR1 and CDR2 are SGDLS and YYNGEE. The CDR3 coding sequence is TGTGCCAGCAGCGGAAAAGGGGGCACGGCGAGTGGCTACACCTTC. This gives the protein CASSGKGGTASGYTF.

This chain links TRBV6-2 or TRBV6-3 with TRBJ2-1; 7 bases align to TRBD2. J lost 1 base, V lost 4 bases, and 1 base had no gene match. Germline CDR1 MNHEY, CDR2 SVGEGT. The CDR3 has 14 residues. CDR3 region: CASSLLASYNEQFF. The CDR3 region has the DNA TGTGCCAGCAGTTTACTAGCGTCCTACAATGAGCAGTTCTTC.

This rearrangement joins TRBV11-2 to TRBJ1-6; no firm D call. V was shortened by 5 bases and J by 3 bases, with 5 bases between the two germline ends. The CDR3 has 13 residues. The germline CDR1 and CDR2 sequences are SGHAT and FQNNGV. The CDR3 DNA follows: TGTGCCAGCAGCGGCTACTATAATTCACCCCTCCACTTT. Its protein is CASSGYYNSPLHF. The whole variable domain, remainder taken from reference TRBV11-2 and TRBJ1-6, is EAGVAQSPRYKIIEKRQSVAFWCNPISGHATLYWYQQILGQGPKLLIQFQNNGVVDDSQLPKDRFSAERLKGVDSTLKIQPAKLEDSAVYLCASSGYYNSPLHFGNGTRLTVT.